This T cell receptor (beta chain) was retrieved from a study of T cells in Graves' hyperthyroidism and ophthalmopathy. Losses at the gene ends were 4 bases for V and 2 bases for J; bases not matched to a gene: 4. The CDR3 covers 14 residues. CDR1 and CDR2 from the germline V gene are SGHTA and FQGNSA. TCR beta CDR3 region amplification was performed from RNA transcripts. TCR CDR3 underwent first-round RT-PCR with the HTBI primer set. TCRdb reanalysed the multiplex PCR reads using MiXCR and keeps one entry per CDR3 protein. The sample lists approximately 510,000 distinct CDR3 sequences; approximately 49% were seen once. Many counts were recorded for this clonotype.

This TCR was sampled from an adult woman with Graves' disease, either hyperthyroidism or ophthalmopathy (not recorded which). The sample comprised peripheral blood or thyroid tissue (not recorded which). J is TRBJ1-2 and V is TRBV7-2; TRBD1 matches 7 bases. The CDR3 sequence is CASSSTQGNYGYTF. DNA of the CDR3: TGTGCCAGCAGCTCTACACAGGGGAACTATGGCTACACCTTC.